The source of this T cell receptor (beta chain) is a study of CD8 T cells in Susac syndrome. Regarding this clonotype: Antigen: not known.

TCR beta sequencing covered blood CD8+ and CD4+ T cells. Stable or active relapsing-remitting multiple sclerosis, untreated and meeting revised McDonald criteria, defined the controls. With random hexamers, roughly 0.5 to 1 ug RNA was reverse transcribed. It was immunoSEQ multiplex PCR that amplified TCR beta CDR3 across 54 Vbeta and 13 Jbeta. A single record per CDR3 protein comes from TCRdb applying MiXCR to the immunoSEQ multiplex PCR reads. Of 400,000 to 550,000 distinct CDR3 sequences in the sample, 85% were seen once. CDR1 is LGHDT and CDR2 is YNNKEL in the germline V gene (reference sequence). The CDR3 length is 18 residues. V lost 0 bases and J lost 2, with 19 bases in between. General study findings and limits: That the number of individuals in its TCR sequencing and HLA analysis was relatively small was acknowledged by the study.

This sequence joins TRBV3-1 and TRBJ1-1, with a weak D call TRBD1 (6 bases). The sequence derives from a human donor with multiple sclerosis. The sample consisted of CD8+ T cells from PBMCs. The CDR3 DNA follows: TGTGCCAGCAGCCAAGAGATAAGGACAGTCTTTCGAAACACTGAAGCTTTCTTT. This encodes CASSQEIRTVFRNTEAFF.